These 8 T cell receptor beta chains were all obtained from the same sample, sequenced in a study of T cell responses to AZD1222 COVID-19 vaccine. Here immunoSEQ multiplex PCR was the method, and the copy in TCRdb shows in-frame clones only, minus some. The sample holds about 110,000 clones, about nine tenths seen once. This material consisted of peripheral blood, taken on day 0 of AZD1222 vaccination. All receptors derive from an adult in good health.

The chain employs TRBV5-1 and TRBJ2-7; 7 bases align to TRBD1. Trimming at V came to 3 bases and at J to 2 bases, leaving 8 bases not matched to a gene. The CDR3 extends over 15 amino acids. CDR1 and CDR2 from the germline V gene are SGHRS and YFSETQ. The CDR3 nucleotides read TGCGCCAGCAGCTCGAGGGGGCGAGAGACCTACGAGCAGTACTTC. Its translation: CASSSRGRETYEQYF.

This chain joins TRBV30 and TRBJ1-4; possibly TRBD1 for D (5 bases). CDR1 and CDR2 from the germline V gene are GTSNPN and SVGIG (reference sequence). There are 15 residues in the CDR3. V was trimmed by 4 bases and J by 8 bases, leaving 20 bases between them. The CDR3 region is CAWTPGQSKREKLFF. CDR3 coding DNA: TGTGCCTGGACGCCAGGGCAGAGCAAAAGGGAAAAACTGTTTTTT.

The chain uses TRBV5-1 and TRBJ2-4, with D perhaps TRBD1 (5 bases). CDR1 and CDR2 from the germline V gene are SGHRS and YFSETQ. The CDR3 has 14 amino acids. The V end lost 0 bases, the J end lost 1 base, and 5 bases lay between the germline ends. The CDR3 DNA is TGCGCCAGCAGCTTGGACAGGGCCAAAAACATTCAGTACTTC. It yields the protein CASSLDRAKNIQYF.

The rearrangement uses TRBV12-3 or TRBV12-4 and TRBJ1-1, with D possibly TRBD1 on 6 matching bases. The CDR3 loop spans 12 amino acids. Trimming took 7 bases from V and 6 from J, leaving 12 bases between them. The CDR3 reads CASTLGGAEAFF. The CDR3 DNA reads TGTGCCAGCACCCTAGGGGGGGCTGAAGCTTTCTTT.

This clone was seen a single time. The chain couples TRBV6-5 to TRBJ2-3, with 8 positions matching TRBD1. V shed 0 bases and J 2 bases; nucleotides not matched to a gene: 4. In germline, CDR1 is MNHEY, CDR2 SVGAGI. The CDR3 totals 16 residues. CDR3 residues: CASSYSRTGLTDTQYF. CDR3 bases: TGTGCCAGCAGTTACTCGAGGACAGGGCTCACAGATACGCAGTATTTT.

This rearrangement joins TRBV29-1 to TRBJ2-4; D may be TRBD2 (5 bases). V lost 4 bases to trimming and J lost 7 bases, with 11 bases between them. Germline V gives CDR1 SQVTM, CDR2 ANQGSEA. This CDR3 contains 12 residues. The CDR3 DNA reads as TGCAGCGTTGTGAAAGCGGCCAACATTCAGTACTTC. As protein: CSVVKAANIQYF.

J is TRBJ2-3 and V is TRBV7-8, with 7 bases fitting TRBD2. Germline CDR1 and CDR2: SGHVS and FQNEAQ. This CDR3 region has 16 residues. V shed 0 bases, J shed 1 base, and the junction held 4 bases outside the gene matches. CDR3 amino acids: CASSLAGGWGTDTQYF. CDR3 DNA: TGTGCCAGCAGCTTAGCGGGGGGGTGGGGCACAGATACGCAGTATTTT.

In this sample, this clone turned up once. The chain has TRBV5-1 and TRBJ1-2; TRBD1 matches 11 bases. Germline V lookup: CDR1 SGHRS, CDR2 YFSETQ. The CDR3 is 14 residues long. With 6 bases clipped from V and 8 bases from J, the junction kept 9 bases outside the gene matches. The CDR3 DNA sequence: TGCGCCAGCACGGTCGGACAGGGGGCTTGGGGCTACACCTTC. This translates into CASTVGQGAWGYTF.